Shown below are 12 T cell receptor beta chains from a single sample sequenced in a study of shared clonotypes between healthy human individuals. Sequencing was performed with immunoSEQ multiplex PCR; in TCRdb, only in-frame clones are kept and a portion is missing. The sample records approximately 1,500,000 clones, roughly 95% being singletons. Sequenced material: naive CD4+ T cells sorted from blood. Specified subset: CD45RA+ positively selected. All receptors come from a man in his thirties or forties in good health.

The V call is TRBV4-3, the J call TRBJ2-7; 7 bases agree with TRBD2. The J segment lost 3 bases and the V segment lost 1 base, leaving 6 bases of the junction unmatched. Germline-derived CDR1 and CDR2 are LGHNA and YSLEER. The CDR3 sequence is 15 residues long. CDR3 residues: CASSQGERGGYEQYF. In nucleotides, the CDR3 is TGCGCCAGCAGCCAAGGAGAGCGGGGTGGCTACGAGCAGTACTTC.

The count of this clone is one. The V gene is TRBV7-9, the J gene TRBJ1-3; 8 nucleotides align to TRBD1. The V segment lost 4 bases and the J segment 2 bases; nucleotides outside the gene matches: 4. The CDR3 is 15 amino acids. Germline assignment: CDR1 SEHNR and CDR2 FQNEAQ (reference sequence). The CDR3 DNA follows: TGTGCCAGCAGCTCAAGGACAGGGACTGGAAACACCATATATTTT. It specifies CASSSRTGTGNTIYF.

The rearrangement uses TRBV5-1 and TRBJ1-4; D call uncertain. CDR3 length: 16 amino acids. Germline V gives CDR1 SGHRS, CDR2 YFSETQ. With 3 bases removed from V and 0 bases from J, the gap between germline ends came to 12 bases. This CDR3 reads CASSSGLRSTNEKLFF. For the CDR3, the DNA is TGCGCCAGCAGCTCCGGCCTCAGATCAACTAATGAAAAACTGTTTTTT.

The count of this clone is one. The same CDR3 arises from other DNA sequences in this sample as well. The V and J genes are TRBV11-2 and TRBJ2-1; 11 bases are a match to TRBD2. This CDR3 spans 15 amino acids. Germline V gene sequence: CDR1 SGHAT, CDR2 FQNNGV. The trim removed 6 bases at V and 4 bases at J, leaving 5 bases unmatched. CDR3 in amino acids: CASRPTSGSYNEQFF. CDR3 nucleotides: TGTGCCAGCAGACCTACTAGCGGGAGTTACAATGAGCAGTTCTTC.

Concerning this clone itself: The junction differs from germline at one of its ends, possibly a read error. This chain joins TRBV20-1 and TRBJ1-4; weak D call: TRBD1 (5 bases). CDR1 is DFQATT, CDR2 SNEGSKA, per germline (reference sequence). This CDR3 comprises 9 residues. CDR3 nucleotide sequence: TGCAGTGCCCTCCCTGGCAGGGTTTTT. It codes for CSALPGRVF.

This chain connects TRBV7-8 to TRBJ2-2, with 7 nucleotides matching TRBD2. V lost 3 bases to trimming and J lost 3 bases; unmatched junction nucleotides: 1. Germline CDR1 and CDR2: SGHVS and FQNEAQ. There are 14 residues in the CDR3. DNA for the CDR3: TGTGCCAGCAGCTTCCTAGCGGACACCGGGGAGCTGTTTTTT. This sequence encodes CASSFLADTGELFF.

The CDR3 DNA sequence: TGTGCCAGCAGCCCGGGTAGCGGGAGACGAAGAATCTCCTACGAGCAGTACTTC. Amino acids: CASSPGSGRRRISYEQYF. The chain carries TRBV11-2 and TRBJ2-7; TRBD2 matches at 9 bases. The CDR3 is 18 amino acids. The trim removed 5 bases at V and 0 bases at J, leaving 14 bases unmatched. Germline V lookup: CDR1 SGHAT, CDR2 FQNNGV.

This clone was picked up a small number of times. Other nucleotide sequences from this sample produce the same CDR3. The CDR3 here is CASSYEGNQPQHF. CDR3 bases: TGTGCCAGCAGTTACGAGGGGAATCAGCCCCAGCATTTT. The gene calls are TRBV6-5 and TRBJ1-5; D might be TRBD1 (5 bases). From germline, CDR1 is MNHEY and CDR2 SVGAGI. The CDR3 contains 13 residues. Trimming stripped 2 bases from V and 4 bases from J, with 6 bases between.

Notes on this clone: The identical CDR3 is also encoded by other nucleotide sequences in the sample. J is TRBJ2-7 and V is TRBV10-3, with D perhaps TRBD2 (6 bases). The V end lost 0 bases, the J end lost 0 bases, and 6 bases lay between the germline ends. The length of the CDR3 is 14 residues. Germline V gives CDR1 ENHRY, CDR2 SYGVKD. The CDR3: CAISESTSSYEQYF. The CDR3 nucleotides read TGTGCCATCAGTGAGTCGACTAGCTCCTACGAGCAGTACTTC.

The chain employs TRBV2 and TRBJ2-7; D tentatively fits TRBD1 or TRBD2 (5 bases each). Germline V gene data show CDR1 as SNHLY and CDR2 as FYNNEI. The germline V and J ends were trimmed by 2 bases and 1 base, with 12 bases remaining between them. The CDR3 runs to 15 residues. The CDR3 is CASSEMGVGSYEQYF. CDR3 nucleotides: TGTGCCAGCAGTGAAATGGGGGTGGGATCCTACGAGCAGTACTTC.

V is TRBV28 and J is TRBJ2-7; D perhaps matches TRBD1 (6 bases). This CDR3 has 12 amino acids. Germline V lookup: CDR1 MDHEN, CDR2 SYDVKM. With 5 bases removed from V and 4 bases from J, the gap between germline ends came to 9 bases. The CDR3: CASSRTEYEQYF. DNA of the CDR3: TGTGCCAGCAGTCGGACAGAGTACGAGCAGTACTTC.

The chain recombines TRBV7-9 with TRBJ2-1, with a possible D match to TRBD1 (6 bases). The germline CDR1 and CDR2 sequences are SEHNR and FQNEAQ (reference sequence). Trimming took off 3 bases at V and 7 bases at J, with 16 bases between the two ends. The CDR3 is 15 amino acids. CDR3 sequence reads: CASSFFSGQGNEQFF. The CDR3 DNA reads TGTGCCAGCAGCTTTTTTAGTGGGCAGGGGAATGAGCAGTTCTTC.